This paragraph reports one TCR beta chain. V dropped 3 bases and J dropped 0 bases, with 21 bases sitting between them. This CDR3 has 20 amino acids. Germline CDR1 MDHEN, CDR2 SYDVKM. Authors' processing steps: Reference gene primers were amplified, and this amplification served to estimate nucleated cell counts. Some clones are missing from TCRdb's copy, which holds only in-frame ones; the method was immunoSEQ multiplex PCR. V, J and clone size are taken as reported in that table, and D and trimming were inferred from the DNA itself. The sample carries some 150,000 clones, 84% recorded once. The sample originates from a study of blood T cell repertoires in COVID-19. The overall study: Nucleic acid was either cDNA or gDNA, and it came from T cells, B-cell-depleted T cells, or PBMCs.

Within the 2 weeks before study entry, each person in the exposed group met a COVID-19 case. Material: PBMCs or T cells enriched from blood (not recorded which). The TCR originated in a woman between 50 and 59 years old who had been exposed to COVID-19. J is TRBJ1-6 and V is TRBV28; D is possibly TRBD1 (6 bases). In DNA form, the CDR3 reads TGTGCCAGCAGTTTCGCCCCTGGGTGGGGACAAAACTCCTATAATTCACCCCTCCACTTT. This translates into CASSFAPGWGQNSYNSPLHF.